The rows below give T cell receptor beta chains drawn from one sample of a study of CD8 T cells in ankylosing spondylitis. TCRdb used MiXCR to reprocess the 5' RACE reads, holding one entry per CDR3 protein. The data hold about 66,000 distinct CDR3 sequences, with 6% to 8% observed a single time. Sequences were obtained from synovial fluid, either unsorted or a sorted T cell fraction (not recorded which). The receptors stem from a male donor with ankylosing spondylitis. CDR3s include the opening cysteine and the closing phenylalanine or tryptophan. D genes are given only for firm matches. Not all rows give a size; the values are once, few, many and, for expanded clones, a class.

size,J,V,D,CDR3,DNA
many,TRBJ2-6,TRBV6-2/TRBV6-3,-,CASSYSPLSGANVLTF,TGTGCCAGCAGTTACTCCCCTTTGTCTGGGGCCAACGTCCTGACTTTC
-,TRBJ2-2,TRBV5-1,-,CASSWTGRTGELFF,TGCGCCAGCAGCTGGACCGGACGCACCGGGGAGCTGTTTTTT
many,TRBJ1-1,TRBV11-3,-,CASSLQRGNTEAFF,TGTGCCAGCAGCTTACAACGGGGGAACACTGAAGCTTTCTTT
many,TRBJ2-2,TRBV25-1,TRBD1,CASSEHHRGPNGELFF,TGTGCCAGCAGTGAACACCACAGGGGGCCCAACGGGGAGCTGTTTTTT
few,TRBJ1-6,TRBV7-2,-,CASSLAYQQGSYNSPLHF,TGTGCCAGCAGCTTAGCGTACCAACAGGGTTCCTATAATTCACCCCTCCACTTT
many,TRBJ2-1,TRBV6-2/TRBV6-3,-,CASSFLAPSSVEQFF,TGTGCCAGCAGTTTCCTAGCTCCTTCGTCTGTTGAGCAGTTCTTC
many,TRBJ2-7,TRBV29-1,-,CSVDGPLGEQYF,TGCAGCGTTGATGGCCCCTTGGGGGAGCAGTACTTC
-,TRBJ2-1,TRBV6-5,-,CASSAKNNEQFF,TGTGCCAGCAGTGCAAAAAACAATGAGCAGTTCTTC
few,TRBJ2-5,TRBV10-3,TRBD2,CAISELPSGAPQETQYF,TGTGCCATCAGTGAACTCCCTAGCGGAGCCCCCCAAGAGACCCAGTACTTC
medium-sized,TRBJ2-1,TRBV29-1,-,CSVDVRTYNEQFF,TGCAGCGTTGACGTCCGGACATACAATGAGCAGTTCTTC
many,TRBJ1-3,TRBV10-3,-,CATQQGNTIYF,TGTGCCACGCAACAGGGAAACACCATATATTTT
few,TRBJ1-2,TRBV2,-,CASKRVRRHGYTF,TGTGCCAGCAAAAGGGTCCGTAGACATGGCTACACCTTC
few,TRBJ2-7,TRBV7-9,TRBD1,CASSPGTDPEQYF,TGTGCCAGCAGCCCCGGGACAGATCCCGAGCAGTACTTC
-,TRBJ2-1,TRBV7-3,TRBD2,CASSLRDGLAGNNEQFF,TGTGCCAGCAGCTTAAGGGACGGACTAGCGGGAAACAATGAGCAGTTCTTC
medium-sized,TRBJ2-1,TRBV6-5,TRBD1,CASSRLRQGPYNEQFF,TGTGCCAGCAGCCGACTCCGACAGGGGCCCTACAATGAGCAGTTCTTC
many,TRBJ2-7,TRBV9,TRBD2,CASSVGPGGSSYEQYF,TGTGCCAGCAGCGTAGGCCCGGGGGGGAGCTCCTACGAGCAGTACTTC
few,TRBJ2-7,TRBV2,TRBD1,CARRDLFTGAFLYEQYF,TGTGCCAGAAGAGACCTTTTCACAGGGGCTTTCCTTTACGAGCAGTACTTC
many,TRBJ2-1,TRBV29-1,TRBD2,CSVRTSGRLDEQFF,TGCAGCGTTAGGACTAGCGGGAGGTTGGATGAGCAGTTCTTC
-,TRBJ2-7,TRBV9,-,CASSVGGASSYEQYF,TGTGCCAGCAGCGTCGGAGGGGCGAGCTCCTACGAGCAGTACTTC
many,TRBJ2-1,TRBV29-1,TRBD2,CSLGTSGSPEQFF,TGCAGCCTAGGGACTAGCGGTTCCCCCGAGCAGTTCTTC
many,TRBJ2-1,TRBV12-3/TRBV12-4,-,CASNPSGLNEQFF,TGTGCCAGCAACCCCTCAGGTCTGAATGAGCAGTTCTTC
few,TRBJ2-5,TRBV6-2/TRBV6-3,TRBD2,CASRGLAAQETQYF,TGTGCCAGCAGGGGACTAGCGGCTCAAGAGACCCAGTACTTC
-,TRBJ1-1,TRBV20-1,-,CSARDPRRPNTEAFF,TGCAGTGCTAGAGATCCCCGACGGCCAAACACTGAAGCTTTCTTT
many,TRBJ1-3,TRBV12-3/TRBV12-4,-,CASTGDGAGNTIYF,TGTGCCAGCACTGGAGATGGAGCTGGAAACACCATATATTTT
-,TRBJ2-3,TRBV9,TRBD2,CASSVEGSSGSSDTQYF,TGTGCCAGCAGCGTTGAGGGGAGTAGCGGGAGCTCAGATACGCAGTATTTT
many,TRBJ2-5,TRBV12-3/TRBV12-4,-,CASSSGGSPGETQYF,TGTGCCAGCAGTAGTGGGGGAAGCCCAGGAGAGACCCAGTACTTC
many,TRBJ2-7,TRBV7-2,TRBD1,CASRLAATGPYEQYF,TGTGCCAGCAGGCTCGCCGCGACAGGGCCCTACGAGCAGTACTTC
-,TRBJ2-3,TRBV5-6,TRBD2,CASSLRTSGTDTQYF,TGTGCCAGCAGCCTTAGGACTAGCGGGACAGATACGCAGTATTTT
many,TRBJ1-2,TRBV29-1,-,CSVEEGMNGYTF,TGCAGCGTTGAAGAGGGGATGAATGGCTACACCTTC
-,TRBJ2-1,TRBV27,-,CASSPQRFGEQFF,TGTGCCAGCAGTCCCCAGAGGTTCGGTGAGCAGTTCTTC
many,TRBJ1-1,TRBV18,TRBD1,CASSPIVGQGHTEAFF,TGTGCCAGCTCGCCGATAGTTGGACAGGGACACACTGAAGCTTTCTTT
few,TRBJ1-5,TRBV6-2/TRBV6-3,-,CASSYPGRRSNQPQHF,TGTGCCAGCAGTTACCCGGGGCGGAGGAGCAATCAGCCCCAGCATTTT
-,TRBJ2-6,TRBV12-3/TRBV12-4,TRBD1,CASTETGVSGANVLTF,TGTGCCAGCACCGAGACAGGGGTCTCTGGGGCCAACGTCCTGACTTTC
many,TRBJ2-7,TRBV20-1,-,CSASGSRFYEQYF,TGCAGTGCTAGTGGTTCGCGATTCTACGAGCAGTACTTC